The 2 T cell receptor beta chains listed next were all sequenced from one sample in a study of cytomegalovirus exposure and HLA in healthy donors. PCR used 60 Vbeta primers and 13 Jbeta primers. Data came from immunoSEQ multiplex PCR; TCRdb stores just in-frame clones and leaves some out. The table shows more than 150,000 clones, with around 76% occurring only once. Sequenced input: PBMCs. The receptors derive from a man aged 40-49 years in good health and CMV-seronegative.

The sample holds a few counts of this clone. CDR3 sequence (DNA): TGTGCCAGCAGTTACGGGGGAGGGAGTGGAAAACTGTTTTTT. Its translation is CASSYGGGSGKLFF. This sequence joins TRBV6-5 and TRBJ1-4; TRBD1 might be the D (5 bases). In germline, CDR1 is MNHEY, CDR2 SVGAGI. The CDR3 runs 14 residues. The V gene lost 2 bases and the J gene lost 10 bases, with 14 bases spanning the gap.

The J gene is TRBJ2-3, the V gene TRBV9; 7 positions match TRBD1. This CDR3 has 13 residues. Looked up from germline, CDR1 is SGDLS and CDR2 is YYNGEE. J lost 6 bases, V lost 4 bases, and 5 bases had no gene match. The CDR3 loop reads CASSPGGYDTQYF. CDR3 sequence (DNA): TGTGCCAGCAGCCCAGGGGGTTACGATACGCAGTATTTT. Together with reference TRBV9 and TRBJ2-3, the CDR3 gives the full variable domain: DSGVTQTPKHLITATGQRVTLRCSPRSGDLSVYWYQQSLDQGLQFLIQYYNGEERAKGNILERFSAQQFPDLHSELNLSSLELGDSALYFCASSPGGYDTQYFGPGTRLTVL.